This entry concerns a single T cell receptor (beta chain). The source of the sample is a study of blood T cell repertoires in COVID-19. As for the study in general: Sites across the United States, Italy and Spain contributed samples from acute and convalescent COVID-19. Sources were T cells, B-cell-depleted T cells, or PBMCs; the material itself was cDNA or gDNA.

From germline, CDR1 is SNHLY and CDR2 FYNNEI. The CDR3 runs 13 residues. Trimming left V 8 bases short and J 0 bases short, with 8 bases between. How the authors handled the data: Researchers report that nucleated cell counts were estimated from reference gene primer amplification. Clones were sequenced by immunoSEQ multiplex PCR, and TCRdb holds only the in-frame ones, with some missing. D and trimming were read from the DNA, whereas the V and J calls and clone size are those reported in that table. The sample lists approximately 110,000 clones; just over 85% were seen once. The sequenced material came from peripheral blood. The receptor's source is a woman in her 50s with active or convalescent COVID-19. The chain carries TRBV2 and TRBJ2-1; D call uncertain. CDR3: CASLESSYNEQFF. The CDR3 region has the DNA TGTGCCAGCTTGGAGAGCTCCTACAATGAGCAGTTCTTC.